This TCR beta chain was documented in a study of graft-versus-host responses after intestinal transplantation. With V trimmed by 0 bases and J by 5 bases, 6 bases remained unmatched. Looked up from germline, CDR1 is SGDLS and CDR2 is YYNGEE. The length of the CDR3 is 16 residues. Profiled with immunoSEQ multiplex PCR; TCRdb holds only in-frame clones, not every one. The sample contains about 4,100 clones, around 82% of which appear only once. Time point defined: postoperative day 105 after intestinal transplantation (dayNNNN = postoperative day). Graft material was processed, releasing intraepithelial and lamina propria lymphocytes.

The chain has TRBV9 and TRBJ2-1, with 9 bases identical to TRBD2. This clonotype was sampled from a human patient who received an intestinal transplant, so some T cells may come from the graft donor. Sequenced material: ileum tissue, taken 105 days after intestinal transplantation. In DNA form, the CDR3 reads TGTGCCAGCAGCGTAGATTTGCGGGGGGGCGACAATGAGCAGTTCTTC. The encoded protein is CASSVDLRGGDNEQFF. Combining the CDR3 with reference TRBV9 and TRBJ2-1 gives the whole variable domain DSGVTQTPKHLITATGQRVTLRCSPRSGDLSVYWYQQSLDQGLQFLIQYYNGEERAKGNILERFSAQQFPDLHSELNLSSLELGDSALYFCASSVDLRGGDNEQFFGPGTRLTVL.